These T cell receptor beta chains were read from a single sample in a study of blood T cells in healthy people across ages. TCRdb analysed the 5' RACE reads with MiXCR anew, one entry per CDR3 protein. The data hold hundreds of thousands of distinct CDR3 sequences, with 25% to 35% observed a single time. Material: blood. These receptors were obtained from a woman older than 75 in good health. Each CDR3 is given with its conserved first and last residue. The D gene is left open where the match is weak. Size is stated for part of the rows, as once, few or many counts, or as a class when the clone is expanded.

d_call	clone_size	v_call	j_call	cdr3_nt	cdr3_aa
TRBD2	many	TRBV6-2/TRBV6-3	TRBJ2-7	TGTGCCAGCAGTTCCTCTAGCGGGGTTACCTCCTACGAGCAGTACTTC	CASSSSSGVTSYEQYF
TRBD2	many	TRBV9	TRBJ2-3	TGTGCCAGCAGCGTAACTAGCGGGGGGGCCAGGGATACGCAGTATTTT	CASSVTSGGARDTQYF
TRBD1	many	TRBV11-2	TRBJ2-5	TGTGCCAGCACCACCAACAGGGGTGGGACCCAGTACTTC	CASTTNRGGTQYF
TRBD2	many	TRBV20-1	TRBJ2-7	TGCAGTGCTAGAGCCGTCACGGGGGGCTACGAGCAGTACTTC	CSARAVTGGYEQYF
TRBD2	-	TRBV20-1	TRBJ2-5	TGCAGTGCTCGGACTAGCGGGGGGACGAGGGAGCAGTACTTC	CSARTSGGTREQYF
-	many	TRBV3-1	TRBJ2-7	TGTGCCAGCAGCCTCTGGACGGGGGGCGGCGAGCAGTACTTC	CASSLWTGGGEQYF
-	-	TRBV12-3/TRBV12-4	TRBJ2-3	TGTGCCAGCAGTTTAGCAGCGCCCTCAAGCACAGATACGCAGTATTTT	CASSLAAPSSTDTQYF
-	many	TRBV7-3	TRBJ2-3	TGTGCCAGCAGGAGGGACGGGGCTAGCACAGATACGCAGTATTTT	CASRRDGASTDTQYF
-	few	TRBV19	TRBJ2-7	TGTGCCAGTAGTATAACTGGGGTCTCCGAGCAGTACTTC	CASSITGVSEQYF
TRBD1	few	TRBV20-1	TRBJ1-5	TGCAGTGCCACACTACAGGGGGGCAATCAGCCCCAGCATTTT	CSATLQGGNQPQHF
-	-	TRBV28	TRBJ2-1	-	CASSSRLAGLGNEQFFF
TRBD2	many	TRBV4-2	TRBJ2-1	TGTGCCAGCAGCCAAGAGTTCTCGGGGGGGCCTCAGGATGAGCAGTTCTTC	CASSQEFSGGPQDEQFF
-	-	TRBV27	TRBJ2-1	TGTGCCAGCAGTTTAAAACCTTCGCCCCCGGGGAGTGAGCAGTTCTTC	CASSLKPSPPGSEQFF
-	-	TRBV6-5	TRBJ1-4	TGTGCCAGCAGTTACTCCGGAGGCAGGGCAACTAATGAAAAACTGTTTTTT	CASSYSGGRATNEKLFF
-	many	TRBV5-6	TRBJ2-7	TGTGCCAGCAGCTTGGAGGTCTACGAGCAGTACTTC	CASSLEVYEQYF
-	few	TRBV7-9	TRBJ1-5	TGTGCCAGCAGCTTAGCGGGGAGCGGGCAGCCCCAGCATTTT	CASSLAGSGQPQHF
-	few	TRBV25-1	TRBJ1-1	TGTGCCAGCAAATGGCAGGGGAACACTGAAGCTTTCTTT	CASKWQGNTEAFF
-	many	TRBV25-1	TRBJ2-5	TGTGCCAGCAGTGACCGGGGTAGGGAGACCCAGTACTTC	CASSDRGRETQYF
-	many	TRBV7-2	TRBJ2-7	TGTGCCAGCAGCTTAGCGCGGGTGGACACCTACGAGCAGTACTTC	CASSLARVDTYEQYF
-	-	TRBV5-6	TRBJ1-6	TGTGCCAGCAGCTCCCGGATTTATAATTCACCCCTCCACTTT	CASSSRIYNSPLHF
TRBD1	many	TRBV7-2	TRBJ1-2	TGTGCCAGCAGCCTCGTTGTAGGGACAGGGACCCCGCTATATGGCTACACCTTC	CASSLVVGTGTPLYGYTF
-	many	TRBV7-2	TRBJ2-3	TGTGCCAGCAGCTCGGAGCGGAGAACCACAGATACGCAGTATTTT	CASSSERRTTDTQYF
TRBD1	-	TRBV20-1	TRBJ2-1	TGCAGTGCTACGGGACAGCCAAGCTCCTACAATGAGCAGTTCTTC	CSATGQPSSYNEQFF
-	-	TRBV7-6	TRBJ2-7	TGTGCCAGCAGCTTAGGCCTGTCCTGCGAGCAGTACTTC	CASSLGLSCEQYF
-	-	TRBV7-9	TRBJ2-2	TGTGCCAGCGGGGAAGGATTGAACACCGGGGAGCTGTTTTTT	CASGEGLNTGELFF
TRBD2	many	TRBV27	TRBJ2-1	TGTGCCAGCAGTGCGGGGGGTAATGAGCAGTTCTTC	CASSAGGNEQFF
-	many	TRBV21-1	TRBJ1-2	TGTGCCAGCAGCAAAGGGCTGAATAGGTATGGCTACACCTTC	CASSKGLNRYGYTF
-	many	TRBV4-2	TRBJ1-2	TGTGCCAGCAGCCATCGTGGCTATGGCTACACCTTC	CASSHRGYGYTF
-	-	TRBV30	TRBJ1-1	TGTGCCTGGAGTTCCCAGGGTATTTCGAACACTGAAGCTTTCTTT	CAWSSQGISNTEAFF
-	many	TRBV6-1	TRBJ1-2	TGTGCCAGCAGTCCCCGGACACGACAAGCCCCCCAATCACATGGCTACACCTTC	CASSPRTRQAPQSHGYTF
TRBD1	few	TRBV7-8	TRBJ1-6	TGTGCCAGCAGCGCGGACCGGGACAGATATTCACCCCTCCACTTT	CASSADRDRYSPLHF
-	many	TRBV28	TRBJ1-2	TGTGCCAGCAGTGAGGGACTGAAAGGAGGCTACACCTTC	CASSEGLKGGYTF
-	-	TRBV5-1	TRBJ1-1	TGCGCCAGCAGCTTGGGAGGCAGGAGGAACACTGAAGCTTTCTTT	CASSLGGRRNTEAFF
-	few	TRBV20-1	TRBJ1-6	TGCAGTGCTAGAGATGGGCAGCATAATTCACCCCTCCACTTT	CSARDGQHNSPLHF
-	many	TRBV13	TRBJ2-7	TGTGCCAGCAGCTCGGACGACGAGCAGTACTTC	CASSSDDEQYF
-	many	TRBV15	TRBJ2-3	TGTGCCACCAGCAGAGCGCAGGGTAGGGCAGATACGCAGTATTTT	CATSRAQGRADTQYF
-	many	TRBV6-1	TRBJ2-1	TGTGCCAGCGGCTCAGAGCAGTTCTTC	CASGSEQFF
TRBD2	many	TRBV6-5	TRBJ2-3	TGTGCCAGCAGTTACTCGTCTCTCAGCGGGGGGGGAAGCACAGATACGCAGTATTTT	CASSYSSLSGGGSTDTQYF
TRBD2	-	TRBV5-1	TRBJ2-7	TGCGCCAGCAGCAAAGATAGCGGGGGAGACTCCTACGAGCAGTACTTC	CASSKDSGGDSYEQYF
-	many	TRBV6-6	TRBJ1-2	TGCGCCAGCAGCTCCCGGCAGGGATCCTATGGCTACACCTTC	CASSSRQGSYGYTF
TRBD2	-	TRBV6-1	TRBJ2-1	TGTGCCAGCAGGGTTAGCGGGGGGGGGTACAATGAGCAGTTCTTC	CASRVSGGGYNEQFF
-	few	TRBV18	TRBJ1-2	TGTGCCAGCTCTCTCAAGCAGGGTTTAAACTATGGCTACACCTTC	CASSLKQGLNYGYTF
-	-	TRBV12-3/TRBV12-4	TRBJ2-3	TGTGCCAGCAGTTTAGCGTCCGGACAGACAGATACGCAGTATTTT	CASSLASGQTDTQYF
-	many	TRBV28	TRBJ2-5	TGTGCCAGCAGTTTGCCGCAGGGTTGGGAGACCCAGTACTTC	CASSLPQGWETQYF
TRBD2	-	TRBV20-1	TRBJ2-3	TGCAGTGCTAGACAGCTAGCGGGACTTGAAGATACGCAGTATTTT	CSARQLAGLEDTQYF